This T cell receptor (beta chain) comes out of a study of cytomegalovirus exposure and HLA in healthy donors. Study context: Of all 400 or so donors who were genotyped, under 90% belonged to the Caucasian-associated ancestry cluster.

PCR used 60 Vbeta primers and 13 Jbeta primers. Here immunoSEQ multiplex PCR was the method, and the copy in TCRdb shows in-frame clones only, minus some. The sample includes 150,000 to 200,000 clones, around 78% of them seen just once. On this clone: Its antigen is not known.

Study results and limitations: As a later analysis showed, several of the most significant clusters appeared to be linked to common viral pathogens.

The germline V gene encodes CDR1 SGHAT and CDR2 FQNNGV. V gave up 8 bases and J gave up 0 bases; unmatched junction bases: 6. The CDR3 contains 15 residues. Source material: PBMCs. The TCR was taken from a woman in her twenties or thirties in good health and CMV-seropositive. The gene calls are TRBV11-2 and TRBJ2-1; 8 nucleotides match TRBD2. The CDR3 nucleotides read TGTGCCAGCCGTAGCGGGGTGAGCTCCTACAATGAGCAGTTCTTC. Residues: CASRSGVSSYNEQFF.